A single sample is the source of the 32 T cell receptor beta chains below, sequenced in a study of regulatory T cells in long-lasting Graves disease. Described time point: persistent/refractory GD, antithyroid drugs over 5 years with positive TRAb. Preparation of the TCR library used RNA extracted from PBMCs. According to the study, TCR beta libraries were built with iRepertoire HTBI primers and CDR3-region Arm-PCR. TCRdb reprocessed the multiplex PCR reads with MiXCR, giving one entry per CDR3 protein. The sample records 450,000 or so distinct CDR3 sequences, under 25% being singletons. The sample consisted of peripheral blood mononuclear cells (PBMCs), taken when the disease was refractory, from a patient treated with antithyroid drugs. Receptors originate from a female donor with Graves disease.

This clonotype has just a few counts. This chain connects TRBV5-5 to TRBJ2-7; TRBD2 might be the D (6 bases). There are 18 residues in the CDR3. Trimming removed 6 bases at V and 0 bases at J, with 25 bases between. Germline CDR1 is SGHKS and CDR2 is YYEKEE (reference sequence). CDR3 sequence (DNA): TGTGCCAGCACCTTCCGATTACCAGGGACTCTCAGCTCCTACGAGCAGTACTTC. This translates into CASTFRLPGTLSSYEQYF.

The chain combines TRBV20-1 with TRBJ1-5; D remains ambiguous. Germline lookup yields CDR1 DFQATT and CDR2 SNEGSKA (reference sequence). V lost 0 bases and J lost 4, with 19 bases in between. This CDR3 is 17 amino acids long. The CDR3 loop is CSARDGGLLGINQPQHF. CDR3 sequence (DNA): TGCAGTGCTAGAGACGGCGGACTCCTAGGGATTAATCAGCCCCAGCATTTT.

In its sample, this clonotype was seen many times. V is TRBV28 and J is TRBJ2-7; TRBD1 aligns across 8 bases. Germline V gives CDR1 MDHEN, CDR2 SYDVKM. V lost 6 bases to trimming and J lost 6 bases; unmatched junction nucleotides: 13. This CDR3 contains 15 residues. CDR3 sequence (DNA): TGTGCCAGCAGCCCGGGACAGGCGGGCAAGGGCGAGCAGTACTTC. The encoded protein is CASSPGQAGKGEQYF.

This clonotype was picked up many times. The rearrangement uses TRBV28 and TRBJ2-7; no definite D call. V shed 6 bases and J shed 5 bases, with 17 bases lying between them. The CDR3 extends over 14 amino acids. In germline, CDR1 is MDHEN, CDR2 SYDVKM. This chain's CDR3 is CASSSPRGYDEQYF. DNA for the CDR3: TGTGCCAGCAGCTCCCCGAGAGGTTATGACGAGCAGTACTTC.

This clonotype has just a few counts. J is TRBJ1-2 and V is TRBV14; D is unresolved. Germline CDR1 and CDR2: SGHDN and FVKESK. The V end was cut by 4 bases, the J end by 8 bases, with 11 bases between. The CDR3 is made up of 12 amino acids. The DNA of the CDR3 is TGTGCCAGCAGCCCACACGAGACAGGCTACACCTTC. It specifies CASSPHETGYTF.

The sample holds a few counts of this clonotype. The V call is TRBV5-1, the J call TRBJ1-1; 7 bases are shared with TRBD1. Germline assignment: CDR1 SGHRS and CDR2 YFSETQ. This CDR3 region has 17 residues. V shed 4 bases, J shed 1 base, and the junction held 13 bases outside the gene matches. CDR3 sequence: CASSARDSPGGNTEAFF. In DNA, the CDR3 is TGCGCCAGCAGCGCCCGGGACAGCCCCGGGGGGAACACTGAAGCTTTCTTT.

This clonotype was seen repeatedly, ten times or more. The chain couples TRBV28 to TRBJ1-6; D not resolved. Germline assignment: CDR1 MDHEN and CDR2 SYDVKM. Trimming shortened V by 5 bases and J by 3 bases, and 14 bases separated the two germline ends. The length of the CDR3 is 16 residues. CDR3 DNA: TGTGCCAGCAGTCAACAAGGCGCAAGCTATAATTCACCCCTCCACTTT. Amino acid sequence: CASSQQGASYNSPLHF.

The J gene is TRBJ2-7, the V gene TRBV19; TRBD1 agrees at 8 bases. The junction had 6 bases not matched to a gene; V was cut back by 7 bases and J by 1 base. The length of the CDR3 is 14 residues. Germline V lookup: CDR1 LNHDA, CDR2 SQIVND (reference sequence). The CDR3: CASTPQGASYEQYF. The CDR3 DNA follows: TGTGCCAGTACCCCCCAGGGGGCGTCCTACGAGCAGTACTTC.

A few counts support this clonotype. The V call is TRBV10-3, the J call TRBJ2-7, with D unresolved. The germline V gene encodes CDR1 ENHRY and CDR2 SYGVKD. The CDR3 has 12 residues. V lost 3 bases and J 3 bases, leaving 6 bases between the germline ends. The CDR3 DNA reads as TGTGCCATCAGTGACACCTACTACGAGCAGTACTTC. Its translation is CAISDTYYEQYF.

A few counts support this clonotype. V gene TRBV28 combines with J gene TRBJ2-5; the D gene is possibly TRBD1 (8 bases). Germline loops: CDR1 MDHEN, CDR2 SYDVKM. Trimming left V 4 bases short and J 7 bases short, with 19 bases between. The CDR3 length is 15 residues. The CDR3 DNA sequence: TGTGCCAGCAGTTCCTCGGACAGGGCGGGGGTGACCCAGTACTTC. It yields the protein CASSSSDRAGVTQYF.

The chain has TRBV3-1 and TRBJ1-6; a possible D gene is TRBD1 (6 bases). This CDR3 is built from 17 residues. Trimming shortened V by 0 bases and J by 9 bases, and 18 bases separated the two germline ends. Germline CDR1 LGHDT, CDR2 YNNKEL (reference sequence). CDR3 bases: TGTGCCAGCAGCCAAGATCCGGGCCTACTCAGGGGTTCACCCCTCCACTTT. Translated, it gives CASSQDPGLLRGSPLHF.

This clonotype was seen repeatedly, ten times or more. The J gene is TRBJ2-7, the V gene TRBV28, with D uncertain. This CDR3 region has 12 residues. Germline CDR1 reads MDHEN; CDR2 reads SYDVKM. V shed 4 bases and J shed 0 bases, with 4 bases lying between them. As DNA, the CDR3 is TGTGCCAGCAGTTCTCTCTCCTACGAGCAGTACTTC. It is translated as CASSSLSYEQYF.

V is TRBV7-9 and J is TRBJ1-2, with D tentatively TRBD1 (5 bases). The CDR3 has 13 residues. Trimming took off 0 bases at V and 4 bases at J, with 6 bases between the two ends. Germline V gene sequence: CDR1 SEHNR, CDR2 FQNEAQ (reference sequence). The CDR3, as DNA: TGTGCCAGCAGCTTAGCGGGGACCTATGGCTACACCTTC. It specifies CASSLAGTYGYTF.

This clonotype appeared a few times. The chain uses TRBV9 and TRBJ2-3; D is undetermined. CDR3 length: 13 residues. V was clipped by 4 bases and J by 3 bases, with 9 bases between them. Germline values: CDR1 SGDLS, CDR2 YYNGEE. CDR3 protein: CASSSPLTDTQYF. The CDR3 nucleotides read TGTGCCAGCAGCTCCCCTTTAACAGATACGCAGTATTTT. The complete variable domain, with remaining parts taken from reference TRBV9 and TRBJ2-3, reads DSGVTQTPKHLITATGQRVTLRCSPRSGDLSVYWYQQSLDQGLQFLIQYYNGEERAKGNILERFSAQQFPDLHSELNLSSLELGDSALYFCASSSPLTDTQYFGPGTRLTVL.

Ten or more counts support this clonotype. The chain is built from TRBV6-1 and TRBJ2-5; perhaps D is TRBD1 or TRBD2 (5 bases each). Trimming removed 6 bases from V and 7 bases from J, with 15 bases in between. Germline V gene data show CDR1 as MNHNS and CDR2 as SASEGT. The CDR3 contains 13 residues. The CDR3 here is CASRHRDPRTQYF. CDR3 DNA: TGTGCCAGCAGACACCGGGACCCCCGGACCCAGTACTTC.

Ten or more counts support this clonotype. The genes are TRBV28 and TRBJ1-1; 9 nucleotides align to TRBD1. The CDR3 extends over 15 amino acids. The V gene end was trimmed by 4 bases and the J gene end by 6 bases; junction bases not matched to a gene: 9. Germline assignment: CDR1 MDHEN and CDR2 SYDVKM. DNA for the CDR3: TGTGCCAGCAGTTCGCTCGGGACAGGGAAAGCTGAAGCTTTCTTT. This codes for CASSSLGTGKAEAFF.

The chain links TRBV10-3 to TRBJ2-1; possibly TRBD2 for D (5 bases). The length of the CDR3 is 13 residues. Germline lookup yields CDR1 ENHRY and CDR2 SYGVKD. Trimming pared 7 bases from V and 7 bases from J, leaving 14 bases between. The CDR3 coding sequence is TGTGCCATCAAATCCGACTATCTGAATGAGCAGTTCTTC. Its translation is CAIKSDYLNEQFF.

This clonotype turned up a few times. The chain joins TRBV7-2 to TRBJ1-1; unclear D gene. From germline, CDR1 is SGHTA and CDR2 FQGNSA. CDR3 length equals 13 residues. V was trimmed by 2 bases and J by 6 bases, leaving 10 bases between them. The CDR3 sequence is CASSLYSEPEAFF. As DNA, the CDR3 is TGTGCCAGCAGCTTATATTCGGAGCCTGAAGCTTTCTTT. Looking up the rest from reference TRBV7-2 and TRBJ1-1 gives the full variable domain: GAGVSQSPSNKVTEKGKDVELRCDPISGHTALYWYRQSLGQGLEFLIYFQGNSAPDKSGLPSDRFSAERTGGSVSTLTIQRTQQEDSAVYLCASSLYSEPEAFFGQGTRLTVV.

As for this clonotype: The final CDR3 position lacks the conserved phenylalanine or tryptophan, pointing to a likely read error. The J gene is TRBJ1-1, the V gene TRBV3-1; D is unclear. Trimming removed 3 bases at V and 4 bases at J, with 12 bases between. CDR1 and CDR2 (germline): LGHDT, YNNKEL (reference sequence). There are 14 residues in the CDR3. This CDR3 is CASSQFPGGTEAFL. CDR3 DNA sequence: TGTGCCAGCAGCCAGTTCCCCGGAGGCACTGAAGCTTTCTTG.

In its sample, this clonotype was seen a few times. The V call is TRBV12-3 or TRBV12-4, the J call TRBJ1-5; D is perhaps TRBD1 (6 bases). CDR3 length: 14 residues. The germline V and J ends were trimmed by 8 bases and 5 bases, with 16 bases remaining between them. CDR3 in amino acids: CASRSTGFHQPQHF. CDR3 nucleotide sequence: TGTGCCAGCCGGAGCACAGGGTTCCATCAGCCCCAGCATTTT.

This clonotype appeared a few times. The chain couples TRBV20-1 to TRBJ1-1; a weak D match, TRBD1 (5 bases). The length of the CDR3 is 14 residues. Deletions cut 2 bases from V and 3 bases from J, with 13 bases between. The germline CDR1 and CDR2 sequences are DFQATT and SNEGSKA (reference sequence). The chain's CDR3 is CSARFQPGDTEAFF. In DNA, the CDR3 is TGCAGTGCTAGATTCCAGCCGGGGGACACTGAAGCTTTCTTT.

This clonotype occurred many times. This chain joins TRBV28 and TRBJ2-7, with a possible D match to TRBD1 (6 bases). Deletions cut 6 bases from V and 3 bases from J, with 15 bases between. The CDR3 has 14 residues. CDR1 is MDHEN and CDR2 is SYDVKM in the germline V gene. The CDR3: CASSSSQGSYEQYF. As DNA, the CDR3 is TGTGCCAGCAGCTCATCCCAGGGGAGCTACGAGCAGTACTTC. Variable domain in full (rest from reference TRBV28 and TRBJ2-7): DVKVTQSSRYLVKRTGEKVFLECVQDMDHENMFWYRQDPGLGLRLIYFSYDVKMKEKGDIPEGYSVSREKKERFSLILESASTNQTSMYLCASSSSQGSYEQYFGPGTRLTVT.

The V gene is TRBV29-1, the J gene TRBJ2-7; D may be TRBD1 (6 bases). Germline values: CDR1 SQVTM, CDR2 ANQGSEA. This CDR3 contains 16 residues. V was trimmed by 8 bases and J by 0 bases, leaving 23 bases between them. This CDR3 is CSIGLVPGTSSYEQYF. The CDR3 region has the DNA TGCAGCATAGGTCTCGTGCCAGGGACAAGCTCCTACGAGCAGTACTTC.

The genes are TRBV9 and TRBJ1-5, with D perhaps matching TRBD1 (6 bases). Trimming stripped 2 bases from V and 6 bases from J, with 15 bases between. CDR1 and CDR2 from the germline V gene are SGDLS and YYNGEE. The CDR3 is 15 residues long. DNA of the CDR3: TGTGCCAGCAGCGTGGGGGGGGGGGCAAGTCAGCCCCAGCATTTT. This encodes CASSVGGGASQPQHF.

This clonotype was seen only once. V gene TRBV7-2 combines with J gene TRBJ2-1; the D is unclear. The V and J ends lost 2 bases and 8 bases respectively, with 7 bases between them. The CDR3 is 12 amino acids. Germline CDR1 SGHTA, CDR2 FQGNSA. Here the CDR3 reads CASSLFRDEQFF. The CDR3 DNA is TGTGCCAGCAGCTTATTCCGAGATGAGCAGTTCTTC.

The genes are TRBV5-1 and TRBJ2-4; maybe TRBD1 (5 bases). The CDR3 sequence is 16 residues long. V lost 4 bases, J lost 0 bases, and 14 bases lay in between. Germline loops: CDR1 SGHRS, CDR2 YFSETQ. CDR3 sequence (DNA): TGCGCCAGCAGCCCGGACAATGTAGGAGCCAAAAACATTCAGTACTTC. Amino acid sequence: CASSPDNVGAKNIQYF.

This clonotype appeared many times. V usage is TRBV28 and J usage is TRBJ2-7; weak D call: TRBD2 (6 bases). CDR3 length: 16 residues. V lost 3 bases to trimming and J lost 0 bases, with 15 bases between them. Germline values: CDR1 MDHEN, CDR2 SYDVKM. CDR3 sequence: CASSFGRESSSYEQYF. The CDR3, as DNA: TGTGCCAGCAGTTTCGGTCGGGAGAGTAGCTCCTACGAGCAGTACTTC.

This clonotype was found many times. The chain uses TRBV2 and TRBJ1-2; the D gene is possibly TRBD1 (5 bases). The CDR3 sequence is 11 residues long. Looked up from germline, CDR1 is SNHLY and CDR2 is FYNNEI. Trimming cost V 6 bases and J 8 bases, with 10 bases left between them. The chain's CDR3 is CASSGGLGYTF. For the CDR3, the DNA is TGTGCCAGCAGCGGGGGGTTAGGCTACACCTTC.

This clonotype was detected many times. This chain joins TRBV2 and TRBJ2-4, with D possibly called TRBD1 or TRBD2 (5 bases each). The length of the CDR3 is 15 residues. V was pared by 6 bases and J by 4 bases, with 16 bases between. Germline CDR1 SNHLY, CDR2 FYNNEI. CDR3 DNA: TGTGCCAGCAGGTTAACCGGGACGGTGAAAAACATTCAGTACTTC. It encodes CASRLTGTVKNIQYF.

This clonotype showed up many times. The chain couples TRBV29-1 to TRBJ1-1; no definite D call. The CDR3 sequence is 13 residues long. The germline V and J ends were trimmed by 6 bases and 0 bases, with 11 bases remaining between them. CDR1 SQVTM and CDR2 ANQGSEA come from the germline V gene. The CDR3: CSVGRAMNTEAFF. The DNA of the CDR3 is TGCAGCGTCGGGAGGGCGATGAACACTGAAGCTTTCTTT. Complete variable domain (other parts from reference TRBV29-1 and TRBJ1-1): SAVISQKPSRDICQRGTSLTIQCQVDSQVTMMFWYRQQPGQSLTLIATANQGSEATYESGFVIDKFPISRPNLTFSTLTVSNMSPEDSSIYLCSVGRAMNTEAFFGQGTRLTVV.

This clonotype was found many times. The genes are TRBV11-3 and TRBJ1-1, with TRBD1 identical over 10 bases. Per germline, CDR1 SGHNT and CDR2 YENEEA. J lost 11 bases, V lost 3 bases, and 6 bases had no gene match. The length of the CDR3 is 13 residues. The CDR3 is CASSLDRGRRAFF. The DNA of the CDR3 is TGTGCCAGCAGCTTGGACAGGGGGAGACGGGCTTTCTTT.

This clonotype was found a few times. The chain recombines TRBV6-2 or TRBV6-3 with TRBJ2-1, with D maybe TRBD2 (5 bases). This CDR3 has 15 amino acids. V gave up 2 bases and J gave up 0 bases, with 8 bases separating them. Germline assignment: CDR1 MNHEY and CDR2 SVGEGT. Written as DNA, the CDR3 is TGTGCCAGCAGTTACCGGGGAGACTCCTACAATGAGCAGTTCTTC. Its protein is CASSYRGDSYNEQFF.